Given below is one T cell receptor (beta chain) in context. Its specificity is unknown. The data were obtained in a study of T-cell memory formation after mild COVID-19. Study-wide context: Largely donor-specific TCR clusters were found.

Broader study findings: The authors did not confirm SARS-CoV-2 specificity of second-wave clones peaking day 37. Largely, contracting CD4+ clones fell within CM and EM, and contracting CD8+ clones within EMRA.

TCR alpha and TCR beta cDNA libraries carrying sample barcodes and UMIs were produced by 5'RACE using constant-segment primers. TCRdb processed the 5' RACE reads anew with MiXCR; each CDR3 protein has one entry. Of about 410,000 distinct CDR3 sequences in the sample, 15% to 20% were seen once. Germline V lookup: CDR1 SGHTA, CDR2 FQGNSA. The CDR3 contains 13 residues. Trimming took 6 bases from V and 7 from J, leaving 10 bases between them. Sequencing used PBMCs or a T cell subset sorted from them (not recorded which). The TCR sequence derives from a man aged 18 to 29 who had mild COVID-19 (a few samples of this study predate the infection). Cell type and time point are not known. The genes are TRBV7-2 and TRBJ1-6; TRBD1 is a possible D gene (5 bases). CDR3 sequence (DNA): TGTGCCAGCAGGCGGGACTACAATTCACCCCTCCACTTT. This encodes CASRRDYNSPLHF.